The clone carrying this T cell receptor beta chain was detected only a few times. The sample holds other DNA sequences that translate to the same CDR3. The sample originates from a study of technical replicates of blood from a few donors. The protocol was immunoSEQ multiplex PCR, while the TCRdb copy is restricted to in-frame clones and leaves out a portion. The sample records more than 90,000 clones, approximately 95% being singletons. Trimming took 4 bases from V and 8 from J; bases not matched to a gene: 2. The V gene's germline CDR1 is SEHNR and CDR2 FQNEAQ (reference sequence). There are 12 residues in the CDR3.

The chain recombines TRBV7-9 with TRBJ1-1, with 9 bases fitting TRBD1. The TCR comes from a human donor in good health. The sequencing sample was made of T cells isolated from PBMCs. CDR3 amino acids: CASSWGTGEAFF. The CDR3 bases are TGTGCCAGCAGCTGGGGGACAGGGGAAGCTTTCTTT.